The rows below give T cell receptor beta chains drawn from one sample of a study of CD8+ T cells in alopecia areata. Method: immunoSEQ multiplex PCR; TCRdb's copy keeps in-frame clones and lacks some. The sample lists about 150,000 clones, 40% to 60% occurring once. Sequenced material: CD8+ T cells sorted from blood, taken at week 0. These TCRs come from a human donor with alopecia areata. Each CDR3 is given with its conserved first and last residue. A D gene is named only where the DNA matches it firmly. The size of a clone is reported for some rows only, either as once, few or many, or as a class for expanded clones.

V	size	J	D	DNA	CDR3
TRBV10-3	-	TRBJ2-3	-	TGTGCCATCTCGGGGGGCCGAGAGTTAGATACGCAGTATTTT	CAISGGRELDTQYF
TRBV30	few	TRBJ1-1	-	TGTGCCTGGAGTGCGGACGGAATCGCGGAAGCTTTCTTT	CAWSADGIAEAFF
TRBV25-1	-	TRBJ2-7	-	TGTGCCAGCAGTGGTAGGTACGAGCAGTACTTC	CASSGRYEQYF
TRBV13	-	TRBJ1-4	-	TGTGCCAGCAGCTTAACCCCCTCTGAAAAACTGTTTTTT	CASSLTPSEKLFF
TRBV6-5	-	TRBJ1-5	-	TGTGCCAGCAGTTACGACCGCCTTTACCATTTT	CASSYDRLYHF
TRBV7-9	-	TRBJ1-1	TRBD1	TGTGCCAGCTCGGGACAGGGGTTGGACACTGAAGCTTTCTTT	CASSGQGLDTEAFF
TRBV5-1	-	TRBJ1-6	-	TGCGCCAGCAGCAGCGACAGGCTAAATTCACCCCTCCACTTT	CASSSDRLNSPLHF
TRBV28	few	TRBJ2-7	TRBD2	TGTGCCAGCAGTTTCTACGGGGGGGCGTTCTCCTACGAGCAGTACTTC	CASSFYGGAFSYEQYF
TRBV10-3	few	TRBJ2-7	-	TGTGCCATCAGTGAGAAGTACGAGCAGTACTTC	CAISEKYEQYF
TRBV25-1	-	TRBJ2-5	-	TGTGCCAGCAGTGAATACGGCAGTCAAGAGACCCAGTACTTC	CASSEYGSQETQYF
TRBV9	-	TRBJ2-6	-	TGTGCCAGCAGCGTAGCTTCAGGGGCTGGGGCCAACGTCCTGACTTTC	CASSVASGAGANVLTF
TRBV27	-	TRBJ2-7	TRBD1	TGTGCCAGCAGTTGGGACAGCACTACCTACGAGCAGTACTTC	CASSWDSTTYEQYF
TRBV29-1	-	TRBJ1-4	TRBD1	TGCAGCGTGGGGACAGGGTTTGGCGAAAAACTGTTTTTT	CSVGTGFGEKLFF
TRBV15	-	TRBJ1-2	-	TGTGCCACCAGCCGTTCCCTTCAGGAGACAGCCTATGGCTACACCTTC	CATSRSLQETAYGYTF
TRBV29-1	-	TRBJ1-2	-	TGCAGCGTGGAGGGTCATAACTATGGCTACACCTTC	CSVEGHNYGYTF
TRBV6-5	-	TRBJ2-5	-	TGTGCCAGCAGCGGAGACATTGGGGACCAAGAGACCCAGTACTTC	CASSGDIGDQETQYF
TRBV10-3	-	TRBJ1-5	-	TGTGCCATCAGTGAGATGGGTCAGCCCCAGCATTTT	CAISEMGQPQHF
TRBV5-1	-	TRBJ1-1	-	TGCGCCAGCAGCGGGACGACAGGCGAGGGGTTGAAAGCTTTCTTT	CASSGTTGEGLKAFF
TRBV29-1	medium-sized	TRBJ2-7	TRBD2	TGCAGCGTTGAAGATAGGGGACTAATTAACGCGCAGTACTTC	CSVEDRGLINAQYF
TRBV21-1	few	TRBJ2-1	-	TGTGCCAGCAGCAAAATGCAGGGAGGACCCTACAATGAGCAGTTCTTC	CASSKMQGGPYNEQFF
TRBV7-2	-	TRBJ2-7	TRBD2	TGTGCCAGCACCCCGACTAGCGGGGAAAGGGAGCAGTACTTC	CASTPTSGEREQYF
TRBV13	few	TRBJ2-4	-	TGTGCCAGCAGCTTCAGGCAGGGGAAAGCCAAAAACATTCAGTACTTC	CASSFRQGKAKNIQYF
TRBV5-1	-	TRBJ2-3	TRBD1	TGCGCCAGCAGCCGTCCGGGACAGGGGGCGGATACGCAGTATTTT	CASSRPGQGADTQYF
TRBV27	-	TRBJ2-5	TRBD1	TGTGCCAGCAGTTTTCCGGACAGGGGGCAAGAGACCCAGTACTTC	CASSFPDRGQETQYF
TRBV25-1	-	TRBJ1-5	-	TGTGCCAGTCAAGGGGGTACTCAGCCCCAGCATTTT	CASQGGTQPQHF
TRBV19	few	TRBJ1-6	TRBD1	TGTGCCAGTAGCGGGCCAGGGGGCCGATCACCCCTCCACTTT	CASSGPGGRSPLHF
TRBV29-1	few	TRBJ1-1	-	TGCAGCGCCCAAGGGTCCAGGGTGAACACTGAAGCTTTCTTT	CSAQGSRVNTEAFF
TRBV27	-	TRBJ2-1	-	TGTGCCAGCAGTTTACCCGGTGGCAATGAGCAGTTCTTC	CASSLPGGNEQFF
TRBV29-1	-	TRBJ2-7	-	TGCAGCGTGGAGTTCTCCTACGAGCAGTACTTC	CSVEFSYEQYF
TRBV5-6	-	TRBJ2-3	-	TGTGCCAGCAGCTTGGAAGGTTCTCCGGATACGCAGTATTTT	CASSLEGSPDTQYF
TRBV7-8	-	TRBJ2-7	-	TGTGCCAGCAGCCATATTGAAGGGGATCTCGAGCAGTACTTC	CASSHIEGDLEQYF
TRBV4-1	-	TRBJ1-5	-	TGCGCCAGCAGCCAACTCCTGGACGGCTTTAATCAGCCCCAGCATTTT	CASSQLLDGFNQPQHF
TRBV7-6	-	TRBJ1-1	TRBD1	TGTGCCAGCAGCTTAGAGGGGACAGGGTCCATTCGGGGCACTGAAGCTTTCTTT	CASSLEGTGSIRGTEAFF
TRBV29-1	-	TRBJ1-2	-	TGCAGCGTTGATCGAGGCCCGATCTATGGCTACACCTTC	CSVDRGPIYGYTF
TRBV30	-	TRBJ2-3	TRBD2	TGTGCCTGGAGTGTAGGGACTAGCGGGACCACAGATACGCAGTATTTT	CAWSVGTSGTTDTQYF
TRBV13	-	TRBJ2-3	-	TGTGCCAGCAGCCAGAGCACAGATACGCAGTATTTT	CASSQSTDTQYF
TRBV5-6	-	TRBJ2-5	TRBD2	TGTGCCAGCAGCCTGCTCCTGTCTAGCGGGGGTTTCTCCCAGTACTTC	CASSLLLSSGGFSQYF
TRBV10-1	-	TRBJ1-1	-	TGCGCCAGCAGTTATAACACGGAGCGTGAAGCTTTCTTT	CASSYNTEREAFF
TRBV6-1	-	TRBJ1-1	-	TGTGCCAGCATGCCGGACAGTGAAGCTTTCTTT	CASMPDSEAFF
TRBV4-3	-	TRBJ2-3	TRBD1	TGCGCCAGCAGCCAAGTTCTACAGGGGGCTAGCACAGATACGCAGTATTTT	CASSQVLQGASTDTQYF
TRBV27	-	TRBJ2-5	-	TGTGCCAGCAGGGACATTGTGGAGACCCAGTACTTC	CASRDIVETQYF
TRBV6-6	-	TRBJ2-2	-	TGTGCCAGCAGTTACTCGAACAGGGCAAACACCGGGGAGCTGTTTTTT	CASSYSNRANTGELFF
TRBV19	-	TRBJ2-3	-	TGTGCCAGTAGTCACCCGGCAGCAGGCACAGATACGCAGTATTTT	CASSHPAAGTDTQYF
TRBV27	-	TRBJ1-5	-	TGTGCCAGCAGTTTAGAAGGGCAGCCCCAGCATTTT	CASSLEGQPQHF
TRBV20-1	-	TRBJ2-1	-	TGCAGTGCTGGGGACCGTAATGAGCAGTTCTTC	CSAGDRNEQFF
TRBV11-2	-	TRBJ2-1	-	TGTGCCAGCAGCTACGGCAATGAGCAGTTCTTC	CASSYGNEQFF
TRBV29-1	few	TRBJ2-3	-	TGCAGCGTTACTAGGGATACGCAGTATTTT	CSVTRDTQYF